The following is a T cell receptor beta chain sequence with its context. Its cognate antigen has yet to be identified. No per-base quality is available; no much larger clone lies one base away. The data are from a study of CD8+ T cells in alopecia areata (dated by TCRdb to 2017 to 2018). Notes on the research overall: The treated patients took part in an open-label pilot trial in which moderate-to-severe alopecia areata was treated with oral tofacitinib at 5 to 10 mg twice daily. Tofacitinib was given for 6 to 18 months, followed by 6 months of follow-up off drug to assess delayed response and recurrence. The SALT score, which quantifies the percentage of affected scalp surface area, was used to measure disease severity in treated patients. High-throughput TCRbeta sequencing was used to examine T cell clonal expansion in alopecia areata in both the C3H/HeJ mouse model and human patients. Human TCRbeta sequencing covered scalp tissue and sorted CD4+ and CD8+ peripheral blood T cells from patchy and totalis/universalis alopecia areata patients and healthy controls. Biopsies were taken from tofacitinib-treated patients at baseline and again at 4 and 24 weeks into treatment, and several of those patients also had a later scalp biopsy. Clonality in the scalp was compared among normal scalp (n=4), patchy alopecia areata scalp (n=8), and alopecia totalis/universalis scalp (n=8). RNA was extracted with the PAXgene miRNA kit for fixed scalp, the miRNeasy kit for PBMCs, and the RNeasy kit for mouse skin. TCRbeta CDR3 regions were amplified by immunoSEQ multiplex PCR with 35 Vbeta forward and 13 Jbeta reverse primers.

The CDR3, from cysteine to phenylalanine, totals 15 residues. Only the CDR3 part of the read is kept: 45 bases, read in frame from the first base. The V end gives up 1 base and the J end 5 bases, leaving 7 bases in the junction not matched to a gene. In the germline V gene, CDR1 corresponds to MGHRA and CDR2 to YSYEKL. Study-wide conclusions, independent of this receptor: Because the treated cohort was small and had only one nonresponder, larger studies are needed to examine links between baseline CD8+ expansion and response. With tofacitinib, both scalp clonality and the number of expanded CD8+ clones among the top 100 scalp clones went down significantly. Many expanded lesional clones persisted in scalp and blood during tofacitinib treatment, which may partly explain relapse after stopping treatment. Unlike mouse skin, which is dominated by gammadelta T cells, normal human skin has resident alphabeta T cells that are also sequenced, and this complicates analysis of the scalp TCR repertoire. TCR sequences shared between patients were less clear than in mice, possibly partly because of HLA diversity in the patient population. Lesional scalp, especially in alopecia totalis/universalis, showed higher clonality and more expanded CD8+ clones than normal scalp, suggesting antigenic drive.

The protocol used for the library was the immunoSEQ multiplex PCR assay. RNA was extracted from all samples and reverse transcribed into cDNA, which served as template for TCR sequencing. SuperScript III was used for first-strand cDNA synthesis, primed with a 2:1 mix of oligo-dT and random hexamers. A synthetic immune receptor repertoire was used to gauge amplification bias, and whatever bias remained was removed computationally. Processing in the source paper ran as follows. Raw reads were preprocessed to remove errors, and CDR3 was defined according to IMGT conventions as the region from the conserved cysteine to phenylalanine. Clonality was calculated as 1 minus Shannon entropy normalized by log2 of the number of productive unique TCRs. CD4 or CD8 identity of scalp clones was inferred by cross-referencing scalp TCRbeta sequences with sorted blood CD4 and CD8 repertoires. TCRdb obtained this table from immuneACCESS and retained in-frame rearrangements with V and J assigned. These tables miss some clones; where compared with another copy, unresolved V genes account for less than half of the shortfall, and the remainder is unexplained. V and J calls and clone size are those listed in that table; D and trimming were worked out from the DNA. The sample data list more than 150,000 clones, and approximately 49% of these were observed just once. About 9.4% of the sample belongs to the ten largest clones.

In light of the paper, this sample's treatment or condition label describes: oral pan-JAK inhibitor, 5-10 mg twice daily. Lesional scalp punch biopsies and peripheral blood were collected from alopecia areata patients. PBMCs were isolated by density centrifugation and stained for CD3, CD4 and CD8, and CD4+ and CD8+ T cells were sorted on a FACSAria. The TCR comes from a human donor with alopecia areata. Here the chain combines TRBV4-1 and TRBJ1-1, with 7 junctional bases fitting TRBD1. The sequences come from CD8+ T cells sorted from blood, collected at approximately week 51, from a patient treated with tofacitinib. The nucleotides read TGCGCCAGCAGCCAAGCCCACAGGGGACGGACTGAAGCTTTCTTT. Its protein product is CASSQAHRGRTEAFF.